The 29 T cell receptor beta chains below were found in one sample sequenced in a study of T cell repertoires in cytomegalovirus infection. TCRdb analysed the reads with MiXCR anew, one entry per CDR3 protein. The sample holds about 920,000 distinct CDR3 sequences, approximately 33% seen once. The antigens these receptors bind are not known. The source material was cultured CD8+ T cells from PBMCs, sampled from culture after CMV antigen stimulation. Every receptor here comes from a human donor in good health (CMV status not recorded). Some clones in this sample may be carry-over from other donors' samples.

This chain connects TRBV6-5 to TRBJ2-3; D may be TRBD2 (5 bases). This CDR3 comprises 13 residues. The V gene's germline CDR1 is MNHEY and CDR2 SVGAGI. V lost 6 bases, J lost 2 bases, and 9 bases lay in between. CDR3 in DNA: TGTGCCAGCAGACCCGGGGTCACAGATACGCAGTATTTT. Encoded protein: CASRPGVTDTQYF.

V gene TRBV6-6 combines with J gene TRBJ1-2; D unresolved. Trimming cost V 0 bases and J 8 bases, with 4 bases left between them. The CDR3 runs to 11 residues. Germline CDR1 and CDR2: MNHNY and SVGAGI (reference sequence). The CDR3 spells CASSYSKGYTF. CDR3 in DNA: TGTGCCAGCAGTTACTCCAAAGGCTACACCTTC.

This clonotype was observed many times. The gene calls are TRBV7-6 and TRBJ1-1, with 8 nucleotides matching TRBD1. This CDR3 has 16 amino acids. The V gene end was trimmed by 4 bases and the J gene end by 6 bases; junction bases not matched to a gene: 13. Germline loops: CDR1 SGHVS, CDR2 FNYEAQ. The CDR3: CASSSGQGSSSAEAFF. CDR3 in DNA: TGTGCCAGCAGCTCCGGACAGGGTTCAAGTTCCGCTGAAGCTTTCTTT. Full variable domain (outside the CDR3, taken from reference TRBV7-6 and TRBJ1-1): GAGVSQSPRYKVTKRGQDVALRCDPISGHVSLYWYRQALGQGPEFLTYFNYEAQQDKSGLPNDRFSAERPEGSISTLTIQRTEQRDSAMYRCASSSGQGSSSAEAFFGQGTRLTVV.

In its sample, this clonotype was seen a few times. The rearrangement uses TRBV4-3 and TRBJ2-6, with 7 bases aligning to TRBD1. The CDR3 spans 19 residues. Germline lookup yields CDR1 LGHNA and CDR2 YSLEER. With 0 bases clipped from V and 0 bases from J, the junction kept 8 bases outside the gene matches. Here the CDR3 reads CASSQDSPGGYSGANVLTF. The CDR3 DNA follows: TGCGCCAGCAGCCAAGATAGCCCAGGGGGTTACTCTGGGGCCAACGTCCTGACTTTC.

The gene calls are TRBV9 and TRBJ2-3, with 9 bases identical to TRBD2. The V segment lost 6 bases and the J segment 8 bases; nucleotides outside the gene matches: 22. There are 18 residues in the CDR3. Germline V gene lookup returns CDR1 SGDLS and CDR2 YYNGEE. The CDR3 here is CASNGAGGPPLDERTQYF. In DNA form, the CDR3 reads TGTGCCAGCAACGGGGCGGGGGGGCCGCCCCTGGATGAGCGTACGCAGTATTTT.

The chain has TRBV7-9 and TRBJ2-5; D unclear. Germline assignment: CDR1 SEHNR and CDR2 FQNEAQ (reference sequence). This CDR3 is 13 amino acids long. V dropped 1 base and J dropped 4 bases, with 7 bases sitting between them. The CDR3 protein is CASSLETSETQYF. DNA for the CDR3: TGTGCCAGCAGCTTAGAGACATCAGAGACCCAGTACTTC. Looking up the rest from reference TRBV7-9 and TRBJ2-5 gives the full variable domain: DTGVSQNPRHKITKRGQNVTFRCDPISEHNRLYWYRQTLGQGPEFLTYFQNEAQLEKSRLLSDRFSAERPKGSFSTLEIQRTEQGDSAMYLCASSLETSETQYFGPGTRLLVL.

This chain connects TRBV12-3 or TRBV12-4 to TRBJ1-2; D is unresolved. The CDR3 runs to 12 residues. Trimming cost V 11 bases and J 2 bases, with 12 bases left between them. The CDR3: CALILANYGYTF. CDR3 DNA: TGTGCCCTCATACTTGCCAACTATGGCTACACCTTC.

This clonotype was counted at least ten times. The chain uses TRBV3-1 and TRBJ2-1, with 11 positions matching TRBD2. Germline V gene data show CDR1 as LGHDT and CDR2 as YNNKEL (reference sequence). V was clipped by 0 bases and J by 9 bases; unmatched bases: 7. The CDR3 totals 16 residues. The CDR3 is CASSQDRSGGAREQFF. CDR3 DNA: TGTGCCAGCAGCCAAGATCGTAGCGGGGGGGCTCGTGAGCAGTTCTTC.

This clonotype was counted between two and nine times. V usage is TRBV19 and J usage is TRBJ1-1; D gene ambiguous. Germline V gene sequence: CDR1 LNHDA, CDR2 SQIVND (reference sequence). Trimming stripped 2 bases from V and 6 bases from J, with 7 bases between. The CDR3 spans 12 residues. The CDR3 reads CASSIHGAEAFF. CDR3 coding DNA: TGTGCCAGTAGTATACATGGCGCTGAAGCTTTCTTT.

This clonotype appeared many times. This chain links TRBV7-9 with TRBJ2-7; TRBD1 agrees at 9 bases. The V segment lost 5 bases and the J segment 5 bases; nucleotides outside the gene matches: 10. Germline CDR1 and CDR2: SEHNR and FQNEAQ (reference sequence). The CDR3 spans 15 residues. This chain's CDR3 is CASSLVGTGSNEQYF. CDR3 DNA: TGTGCCAGCAGCCTGGTCGGGACAGGGTCTAACGAGCAGTACTTC.

This clonotype has ten or more counts. This chain links TRBV12-3 or TRBV12-4 with TRBJ2-7; no firm D call. The CDR3 loop spans 12 amino acids. V was trimmed by 4 bases and J by 3 bases, leaving 7 bases between them. The CDR3 DNA is TGTGCCAGCAGTTCCTCGGGCTACGAGCAGTACGTC. The encoded protein is CASSSSGYEQYV.

The genes are TRBV11-2 and TRBJ2-1; possibly TRBD2 for D (5 bases). The CDR3 sequence is 20 residues long. The germline V gene has CDR1 SGHAT and CDR2 FQNNGV. The V and J ends lost 5 bases and 2 bases respectively, with 28 bases between them. CDR3 sequence: CASSPVGTGRAQAPYNEQFF. CDR3 DNA sequence: TGTGCCAGCAGCCCCGTTGGCACCGGGCGGGCCCAAGCCCCCTACAATGAGCAGTTCTTC.

The V gene is TRBV19, the J gene TRBJ2-5, with D perhaps TRBD2 (5 bases). With 4 bases removed from V and 3 bases from J, the gap between germline ends came to 15 bases. The CDR3 totals 15 residues. The germline V gene has CDR1 LNHDA and CDR2 SQIVND (reference sequence). For the CDR3, the DNA is TGTGCCAGTAGTACAACCGGGATCCTGGAAGAGACCCAGTACTTC. As protein: CASSTTGILEETQYF.

This clonotype turned up a few times. CDR3 amino acids: CASSFGQGADTDTQYF. As DNA, the CDR3 is TGCGCCAGCAGCTTTGGTCAGGGGGCGGACACAGATACGCAGTATTTT. This chain links TRBV5-1 with TRBJ2-3; 8 bases line up with TRBD1. V dropped 2 bases and J dropped 2; count of bases not matched to a gene: 7. This CDR3 comprises 16 residues. The germline gives CDR1 SGHRS, CDR2 YFSETQ.

This clonotype has at least ten counts. The chain joins TRBV7-2 to TRBJ2-3; D remains unclear. The CDR3 is 16 residues long. Trimming removed 1 base at V and 0 bases at J, with 11 bases between. Germline V gene sequence: CDR1 SGHTA, CDR2 FQGNSA. The CDR3 DNA reads as TGTGCCAGCAGCTTAGGGTACTATGCTAGCACAGATACGCAGTATTTT. Encoded protein: CASSLGYYASTDTQYF.

This clonotype showed up just once. The CDR3 loop reads CASLGAGIGQPQHF. In nucleotides, the CDR3 is TGTGCCAGCCTGGGGGCCGGGATAGGACAGCCCCAGCATTTT. This rearrangement joins TRBV25-1 to TRBJ1-5; TRBD1 is a possible D gene (6 bases). The germline V and J ends were trimmed by 8 bases and 7 bases, with 18 bases remaining between them. The CDR3 is 14 residues long. Germline V gene sequence: CDR1 MGHDK, CDR2 SYGVNS.

The chain links TRBV19 to TRBJ1-2, with unresolved D. The CDR3 is 15 amino acids. Germline lookup yields CDR1 LNHDA and CDR2 SQIVND (reference sequence). Trimming shortened V by 3 bases and J by 4 bases, and 15 bases separated the two germline ends. The chain's CDR3 is CASSMALDLAYGYTF. The CDR3 nucleotides are TGTGCCAGTAGTATGGCCCTCGACCTAGCCTATGGCTACACCTTC.

A few counts support this clonotype. V usage is TRBV12-3 or TRBV12-4 and J usage is TRBJ2-7, with D perhaps being TRBD1 or TRBD2 (5 bases each). V gave up 3 bases and J gave up 7 bases, with 19 bases separating them. CDR3 length: 15 residues. The CDR3 DNA reads as TGTGCCAGCAGTTTCGCAGGGAAGGAAGGGAGAGAGCAGTACTTC. As protein: CASSFAGKEGREQYF.

V and J are TRBV4-2 and TRBJ2-2, with TRBD2 identical over 7 bases. This CDR3 has 19 amino acids. V trimming: 0 bases; J trimming: 0 bases; junction bases outside the gene matches: 10. Germline assignment: CDR1 LGHNA and CDR2 YNFKEQ. The DNA of the CDR3 is TGTGCCAGCAGCCAAGATCGTGGGGGGGGATTCTCGAACACCGGGGAGCTGTTTTTT. Its translation: CASSQDRGGGFSNTGELFF.

This CDR3 is CASMPPGALYGYTF. The DNA for the CDR3 is TGTGCCAGCATGCCTCCGGGGGCCCTCTATGGCTACACCTTC. V and J are TRBV6-1 and TRBJ1-2, with D maybe TRBD1 (6 bases). Germline V gene sequence: CDR1 MNHNS, CDR2 SASEGT. V dropped 7 bases and J dropped 4 bases, with 16 bases sitting between them. The CDR3 is made up of 14 amino acids.

The V call is TRBV28, the J call TRBJ2-7; no firm D call. This CDR3 contains 15 residues. V was pared by 1 base and J by 2 bases, with 12 bases between. Germline-derived CDR1 and CDR2 are MDHEN and SYDVKM. In nucleotides, the CDR3 is TGTGCCAGCAGTTTATCATCTCTGGGGACCTACGAGCAGTACGTC. It is translated as CASSLSSLGTYEQYV.

The chain is built from TRBV12-3 or TRBV12-4 and TRBJ1-2; D unclear. The CDR3 spans 14 residues. V was cut by 1 base and J by 4 bases, with 10 bases left in between. The CDR3 bases are TGTGCCAGCAGTTTAGATGACATAAGCTATGGCTACACCTTC. Its protein product is CASSLDDISYGYTF.

This clonotype was seen more than once but under ten times. The J gene is TRBJ2-3, the V gene TRBV7-6; TRBD2 matches at 7 bases. CDR1 and CDR2 (germline): SGHVS, FNYEAQ. The CDR3 covers 15 residues. With 10 bases clipped from V and 0 bases from J, the junction kept 10 bases outside the gene matches. The CDR3 region has the DNA TGTGCCACCGAGCGGGGAGGGGCAAGCACAGATACGCAGTATTTT. This encodes CATERGGASTDTQYF. Together with reference TRBV7-6 and TRBJ2-3, the CDR3 gives the full variable domain: GAGVSQSPRYKVTKRGQDVALRCDPISGHVSLYWYRQALGQGPEFLTYFNYEAQQDKSGLPNDRFSAERPEGSISTLTIQRTEQRDSAMYRCATERGGASTDTQYFGPGTRLTVL.

The chain carries TRBV6-5 and TRBJ1-1; the D gene is possibly TRBD1 (5 bases). Germline CDR1 reads MNHEY; CDR2 reads SVGAGI. The V end lost 6 bases, the J end lost 4 bases, and 18 bases lay between the germline ends. CDR3 size: 15 residues. DNA of the CDR3: TGTGCCAGCAGCTCCATTAATAGCGGGGGCACTGAAGCTTTCTTT. Translating it yields CASSSINSGGTEAFF.

For this clonotype: A read error may explain this, as a much larger clone is one base away. CDR3 nucleotide sequence: TGTGCCAGCAGTTCCATGGGCCAGAAAAATTCCCAGTACTTC. Protein sequence: CASSSMGQKNSQYF. V usage is TRBV27 and J usage is TRBJ2-5; D is ambiguous. Germline CDR1 and CDR2: MNHEY and SMNVEV (reference sequence). This CDR3 region has 14 residues. Trimming removed 4 bases at V and 9 bases at J, with 18 bases between.

The chain links TRBV6-1 to TRBJ2-2; D is possibly TRBD1 (5 bases). Germline V gives CDR1 MNHNS, CDR2 SASEGT. The CDR3 is 12 amino acids. Trimming stripped 5 bases from V and 9 bases from J, with 10 bases between. The CDR3 nucleotides are TGTGCCAGCAGTCCGACAGCAAGGGAGCTGTTTTTT. Its protein is CASSPTARELFF.

The chain employs TRBV29-1 and TRBJ2-7, with TRBD1 matching over 7 bases. Germline CDR1 and CDR2: SQVTM and ANQGSEA. The CDR3 is 15 amino acids. The V gene end was trimmed by 2 bases and the J gene end by 5 bases; junction bases not matched to a gene: 12. The CDR3 here is CSVESRGRTGDEQYF. CDR3 DNA sequence: TGCAGCGTTGAATCAAGGGGGCGGACAGGAGACGAGCAGTACTTC.

The table lists this clonotype with a few counts. The V and J genes are TRBV19 and TRBJ2-1, with D possibly being TRBD1 or TRBD2 (6 bases each). V was trimmed by 1 base and J by 5 bases, leaving 15 bases between them. The CDR3 consists of 16 residues. Looked up from germline, CDR1 is LNHDA and CDR2 is SQIVND (reference sequence). CDR3 protein: CASSIVTGGFDNEQFF. The CDR3 nucleotides read TGTGCCAGTAGTATAGTCACCGGGGGCTTTGACAATGAGCAGTTCTTC.

About this clonotype itself: A much larger clone differs from this one at a single base, so this may be a read error. The chain carries TRBV7-6 and TRBJ2-5, with 10 bases that match TRBD1. Germline CDR1 SGHVS, CDR2 FNYEAQ. The CDR3 contains 15 residues. CDR3 DNA: TGTGTCAGCAGCTTAGACGACAGGGGGCGGGAGACCCAGTACTTC. Encoded protein: CVSSLDDRGRETQYF.